The subject of this entry is one T cell receptor delta chain. A few counts support this clone. This clone's antigen is unknown. No much larger clone exists at a distance of one base, and base qualities are not known. CDR3 length: 17 amino acids, cysteine to phenylalanine. The CDR3 DNA has 51 bases and is translated from base 1. The V end gives up 1 base and the J end 0 bases, leaving 9 bases in the junction not matched to a gene. In the germline V gene, CDR1 corresponds to GEAIGNYY and CDR2 to EKD. Library generation was performed with RT-PCR. The reads were generated on an Illumina MiSeq. Via CATT, TCRdb reprocessed the public reads, and rows with identical DNA were then joined. The sample table contains over 2,000 delta-chain clones; only one count was recorded for roughly 15% of them. The ten largest clonotypes hold roughly 13% of the sample. The data were obtained in a study of gamma-delta T cells after stem cell transplantation (dated by TCRdb to about 2016).

The chain uses TRDV2 and TRDJ1; 8 bases in between match TRDD3. The sequencing input was gamma-delta T cells. This sequence originates from a human donor. It is not recorded whose cells these are; they may come from a transplant donor. This table probably holds off-target reads from a library built for another chain. The DNA reads as follows: TGTGCCTGTGACACTTTACGACTGGGGGCCGACACCGATAAACTCATCTTT. This gives the protein CACDTLRLGADTDKLIF.